These T cell receptor beta chains were read from a single sample in a study of T cells after yellow fever vaccination. MiXCR, run by TCRdb on the 5' RACE reads, gives a single entry per CDR3 protein. The data contain 300,000 to 400,000 distinct CDR3 sequences, 6.2% of them singletons. Sequenced here: PBMCs, sampled 5 days after the yellow fever booster vaccination. All receptors derive from a man aged 25 to 45 who received the YFV17D yellow fever vaccine. Both conserved end residues are trimmed from each CDR3.

TRBV7-2,16,ASSLSYAPTSGAYEQY
TRBV18,13,ASSPRASYNSPLH
TRBV5-1,13,ASCPEHSGANVLT
TRBV7-2,12,ASSFRRQQETQY
TRBV6-5,13,ASSWGGNSNQPQH
TRBV7-6,11,ASSGDNQETQY
TRBV3-1,13,ASSQLAGGPREQY
TRBV14,13,ASNPGTGTYNEQF
TRBV7-6,13,ASSLFTGSYETQY
TRBV20-1,10,SASGTGYGYT
TRBV12-3/TRBV12-4,14,ASSLQGAAGTGELF
TRBV7-2,10,ASSLGRFEQY
TRBV7-2,13,ASSLRSLSNNEQF
TRBV27,14,ASSSGGVSGANVLT
TRBV27,12,ASSLGGGTYGQY
TRBV5-6,14,ASSRRDRVFGAEAF
TRBV12-3/TRBV12-4,12,ASRPGLQAGELF
TRBV20-1,12,SAQPGQGVQPQH
TRBV5-6,13,ASSLGGGLAGTQY
TRBV3-1,12,ASSLRDYTYEQY
TRBV20-1,13,SARDPVVAGDEQF
TRBV10-2,12,ASREAGVKDTQY
TRBV12-3/TRBV12-4,15,ASSLIMTSGRSDTQY
TRBV5-1,11,ASSLAASGFQY
TRBV12-3/TRBV12-4,16,ASSLRQGFLGGIDEQF
TRBV7-2,13,ASSLVSGGPGEQY
TRBV20-1,11,SARGVGAYEQY
TRBV29-1,8,SVRPDEQF
TRBV11-2,16,ASSLLRYTGRVDNEQF
TRBV3-1,16,ASSQDRPSGVYGETQY
TRBV5-5,13,ASSSLGGPNYGYT
TRBV6-2/TRBV6-3,15,ASGWPRGRENTGELF
TRBV12-3/TRBV12-4,15,ASSLAPIGTGNQPQH
TRBV2,11,ASSYRPTYEQY
TRBV5-1,12,ASSKREVVDTQY
TRBV5-4,19,ASSFNVGVREWVGGNNEQF
TRBV29-1,11,SVKLDGWETQY
TRBV18,13,ASSPQVNGAYEQY
TRBV20-1,11,SARRGQNEKLF
TRBV5-1,13,ASSLMASSYNEQF